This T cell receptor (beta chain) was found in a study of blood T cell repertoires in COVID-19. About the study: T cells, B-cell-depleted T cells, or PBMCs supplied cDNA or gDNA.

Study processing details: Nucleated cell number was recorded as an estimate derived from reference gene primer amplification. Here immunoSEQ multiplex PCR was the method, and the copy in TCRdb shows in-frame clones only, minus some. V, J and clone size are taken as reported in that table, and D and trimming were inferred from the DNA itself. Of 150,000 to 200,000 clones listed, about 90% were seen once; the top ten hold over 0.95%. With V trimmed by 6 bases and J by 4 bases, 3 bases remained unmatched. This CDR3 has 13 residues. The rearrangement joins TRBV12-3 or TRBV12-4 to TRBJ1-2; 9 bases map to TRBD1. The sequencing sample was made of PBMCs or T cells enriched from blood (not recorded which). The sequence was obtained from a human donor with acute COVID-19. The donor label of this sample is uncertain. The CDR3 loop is CASRATGGYGYTF. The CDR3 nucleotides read TGTGCCAGCAGGGCGACAGGGGGCTATGGCTACACCTTC.